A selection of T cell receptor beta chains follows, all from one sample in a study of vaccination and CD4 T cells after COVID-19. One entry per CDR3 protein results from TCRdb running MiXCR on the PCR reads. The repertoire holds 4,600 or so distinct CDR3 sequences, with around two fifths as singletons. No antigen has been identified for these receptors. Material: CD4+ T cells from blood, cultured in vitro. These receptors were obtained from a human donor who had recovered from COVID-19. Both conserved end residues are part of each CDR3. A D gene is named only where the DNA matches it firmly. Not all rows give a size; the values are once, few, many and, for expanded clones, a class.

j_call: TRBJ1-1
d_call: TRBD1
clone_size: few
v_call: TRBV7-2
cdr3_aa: CASSPYRGVGSEAFF
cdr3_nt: TGTGCCAGCAGCCCTTACAGGGGGGTTGGATCTGAAGCTTTCTTT

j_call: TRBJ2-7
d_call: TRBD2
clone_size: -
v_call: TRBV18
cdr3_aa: CASSEIAGGAYEQYF
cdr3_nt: TGTGCCAGCTCAGAGATAGCGGGAGGGGCCTACGAGCAGTACTTC

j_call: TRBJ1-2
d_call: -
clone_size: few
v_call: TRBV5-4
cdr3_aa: CASSLAGPRGYGYTF
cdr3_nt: TGTGCCAGCAGCTTGGCCGGGCCGCGCGGCTATGGCTACACCTTC

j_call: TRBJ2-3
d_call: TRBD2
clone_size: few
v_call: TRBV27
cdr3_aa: CAIGSGRTSSTDTQYF
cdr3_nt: TGTGCCATCGGTAGCGGGAGGACGTCTAGCACAGATACGCAGTATTTT

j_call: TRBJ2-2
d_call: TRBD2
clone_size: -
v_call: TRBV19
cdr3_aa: CASSIFLAGVAGELFF
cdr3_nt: TGTGCCAGTAGTATATTCCTAGCGGGAGTTGCCGGGGAGCTGTTTTTT

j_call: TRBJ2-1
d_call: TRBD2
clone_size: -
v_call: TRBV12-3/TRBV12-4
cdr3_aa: CASRTGLASSYNEQFF
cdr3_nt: TGTGCCAGCAGGACGGGACTAGCTAGCTCCTACAATGAGCAGTTCTTC

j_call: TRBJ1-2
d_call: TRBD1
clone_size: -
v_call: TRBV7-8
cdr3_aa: CASSFQRTGTGDSGGYTF
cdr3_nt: TGTGCCAGCAGCTTTCAAAGAACTGGGACAGGGGATTCCGGAGGCTACACCTTC

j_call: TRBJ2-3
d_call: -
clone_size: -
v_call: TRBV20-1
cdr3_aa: CSARDTPLGYTDTQYF
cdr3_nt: TGCAGTGCTAGAGACACCCCGTTGGGATACACAGATACGCAGTATTTT

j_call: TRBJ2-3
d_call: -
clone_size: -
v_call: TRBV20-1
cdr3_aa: CSASSDSTDTQYF
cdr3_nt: TGCAGTGCTAGTAGCGATAGCACAGATACGCAGTATTTT

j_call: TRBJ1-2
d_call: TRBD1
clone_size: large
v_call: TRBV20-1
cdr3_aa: CSATLGTGNYGYTF
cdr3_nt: TGCAGTGCTACCCTCGGGACAGGGAACTATGGCTACACCTTC

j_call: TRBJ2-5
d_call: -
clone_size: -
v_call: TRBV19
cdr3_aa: CASSLVAQAETQYF
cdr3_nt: TGTGCCAGTAGTCTGGTCGCGCAGGCGGAGACCCAGTACTTC

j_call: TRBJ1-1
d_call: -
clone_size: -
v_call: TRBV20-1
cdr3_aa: CSARDLMRGDTEAFF
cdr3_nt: TGCAGTGCTAGAGATCTGATGCGAGGGGACACTGAAGCTTTCTTT

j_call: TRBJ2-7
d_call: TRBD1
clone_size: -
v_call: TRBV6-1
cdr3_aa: CASRQPGQDEQYF
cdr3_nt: TGTGCCAGCAGACAACCGGGACAGGACGAGCAGTACTTC

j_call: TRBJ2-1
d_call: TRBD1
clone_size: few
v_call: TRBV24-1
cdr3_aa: CATSEGLGQLGSYNEQFF
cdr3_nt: TGTGCCACCAGTGAAGGCCTGGGACAGCTCGGGTCCTACAATGAGCAGTTCTTC

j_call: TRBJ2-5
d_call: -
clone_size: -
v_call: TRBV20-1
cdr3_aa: CSARKGVRETQYF
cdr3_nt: TGCAGTGCTAGAAAGGGGGTCAGAGAGACCCAGTACTTC

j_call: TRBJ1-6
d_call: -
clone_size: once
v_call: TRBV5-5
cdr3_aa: CASSLRTYNSPLHF
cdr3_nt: TGTGCCAGCAGCTTGCGGACGTATAATTCACCCCTCCACTTT

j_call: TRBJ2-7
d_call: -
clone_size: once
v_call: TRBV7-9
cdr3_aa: CASSYNSYEQYF
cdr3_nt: TGTGCCAGCAGTTATAATAGCTACGAGCAGTACTTC

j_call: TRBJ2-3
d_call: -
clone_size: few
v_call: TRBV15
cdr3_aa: CATSPGYGDTDTQYF
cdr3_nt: TGTGCCACCAGCCCCGGCTACGGGGACACAGATACGCAGTATTTT

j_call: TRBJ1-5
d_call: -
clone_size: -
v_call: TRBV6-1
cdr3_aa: CASSHRSNSNQPQHF
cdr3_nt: TGTGCCAGCAGTCACAGGTCTAATAGCAATCAGCCCCAGCATTTT

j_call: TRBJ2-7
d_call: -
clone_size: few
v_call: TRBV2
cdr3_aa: CASSPYHEQYF
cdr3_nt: TGTGCCAGCAGCCCCTACCACGAGCAGTACTTC

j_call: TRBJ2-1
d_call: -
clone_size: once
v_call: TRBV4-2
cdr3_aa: CASSQAPATMGYNEQFF
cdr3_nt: TGTGCCAGCAGCCAAGCCCCGGCCACCATGGGCTACAATGAGCAGTTCTTC

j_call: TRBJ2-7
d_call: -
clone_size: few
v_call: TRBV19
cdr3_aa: CASSRAQGYEQYF
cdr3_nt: TGTGCCAGTAGTAGGGCCCAGGGCTACGAGCAGTACTTC

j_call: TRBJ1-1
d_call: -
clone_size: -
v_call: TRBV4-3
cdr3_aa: CASSHQTENTEAFF
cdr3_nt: TGCGCCAGCAGCCACCAAACAGAAAACACTGAAGCTTTCTTT

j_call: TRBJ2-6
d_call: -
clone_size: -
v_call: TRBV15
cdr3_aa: CATSREAGTGANVLTF
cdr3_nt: TGTGCCACCAGCAGAGAAGCAGGGACTGGGGCCAACGTCCTGACTTTC

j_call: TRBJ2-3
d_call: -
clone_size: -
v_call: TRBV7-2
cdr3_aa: CASSAGGDGTDTQYF
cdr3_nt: TGTGCCAGCAGCGCCGGAGGGGATGGCACAGATACGCAGTATTTT

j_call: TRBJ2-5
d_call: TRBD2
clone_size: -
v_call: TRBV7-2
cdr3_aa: CASKPKGLAGGLWETQYF
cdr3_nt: TGTGCCAGCAAACCCAAAGGACTAGCGGGGGGGCTCTGGGAGACCCAGTACTTC

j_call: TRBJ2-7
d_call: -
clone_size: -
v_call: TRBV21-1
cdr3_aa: CASSKGPREAGEQYF
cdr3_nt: TGTGCCAGCAGCAAAGGTCCCAGGGAGGCTGGAGAGCAGTACTTC

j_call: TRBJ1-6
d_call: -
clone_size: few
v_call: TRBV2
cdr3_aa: CASRRGALQPLHF
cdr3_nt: TGTGCCAGCCGCCGCGGGGCACTTCAACCCCTCCACTTT

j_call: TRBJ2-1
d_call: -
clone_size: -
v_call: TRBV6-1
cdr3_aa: CASRSVRPGEQFF
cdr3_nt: TGTGCCAGCCGAAGCGTGAGACCGGGGGAGCAGTTCTTC

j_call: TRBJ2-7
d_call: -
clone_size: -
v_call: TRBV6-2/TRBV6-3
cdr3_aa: CASRDIYEQYF
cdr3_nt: TGTGCCAGCAGAGATATCTACGAGCAGTACTTC

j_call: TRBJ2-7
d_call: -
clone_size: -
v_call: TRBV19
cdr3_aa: CASRGRGSYEQYF
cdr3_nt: TGTGCCAGTAGGGGCCGGGGATCCTACGAGCAGTACTTC

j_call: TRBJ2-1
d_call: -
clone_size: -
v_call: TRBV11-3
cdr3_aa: CASSLEEYNEQFF
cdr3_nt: TGTGCCAGCAGCTTAGAGGAATACAATGAGCAGTTCTTC

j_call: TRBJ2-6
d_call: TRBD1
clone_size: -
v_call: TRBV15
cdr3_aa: CATKRDRASGANVLTF
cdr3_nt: TGTGCCACCAAAAGAGACAGGGCCTCTGGGGCCAACGTCCTGACTTTC

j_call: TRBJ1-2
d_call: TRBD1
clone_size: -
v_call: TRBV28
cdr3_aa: CASSLLGQGYGYTF
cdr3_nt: TGTGCCAGCAGTTTACTGGGACAGGGCTATGGCTACACCTTC

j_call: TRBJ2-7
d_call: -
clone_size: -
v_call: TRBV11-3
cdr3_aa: CASSLDLGTPPYEQYF
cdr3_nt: TGTGCCAGCAGCTTAGATCTGGGGACTCCTCCCTACGAGCAGTACTTC

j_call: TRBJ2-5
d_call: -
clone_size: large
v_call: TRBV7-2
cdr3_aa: CASSLSLGETQYF
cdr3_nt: TGTGCCAGCAGCTTATCCCTGGGGGAGACCCAGTACTTC

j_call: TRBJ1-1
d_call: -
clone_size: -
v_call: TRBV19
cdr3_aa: CASSIDLSGGDTEAFF
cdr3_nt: TGTGCCAGTAGTATCGACCTCTCGGGCGGAGACACTGAAGCTTTCTTT

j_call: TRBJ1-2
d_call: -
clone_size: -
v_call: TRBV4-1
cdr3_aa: CASSQEYGDGYTF
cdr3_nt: TGCGCCAGCAGCCAAGAGTACGGGGACGGCTACACCTTC

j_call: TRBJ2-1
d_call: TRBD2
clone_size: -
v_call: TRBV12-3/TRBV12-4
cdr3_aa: CASSPSAGSYNEQFF
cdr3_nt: TGTGCCAGCAGTCCCTCAGCGGGGTCCTACAATGAGCAGTTCTTC

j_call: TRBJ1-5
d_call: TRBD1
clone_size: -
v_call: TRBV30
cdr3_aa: CAWNPTGLNQPQHF
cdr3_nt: TGTGCCTGGAATCCGACAGGGCTCAATCAGCCCCAGCATTTT

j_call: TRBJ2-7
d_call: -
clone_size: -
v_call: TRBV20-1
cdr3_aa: CSAREGPSLGEQYF
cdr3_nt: TGCAGTGCTAGAGAGGGACCTTCCCTCGGCGAGCAGTACTTC

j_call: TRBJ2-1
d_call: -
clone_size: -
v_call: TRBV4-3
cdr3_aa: CASSQDGQPNEQFF
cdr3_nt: TGCGCCAGCAGCCAAGATGGGCAGCCGAATGAGCAGTTCTTC

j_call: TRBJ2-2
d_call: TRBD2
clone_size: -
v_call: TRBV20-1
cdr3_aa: CSARLTGTSGTGELFF
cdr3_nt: TGCAGTGCTAGATTAACCGGGACTAGCGGTACCGGGGAGCTGTTTTTT

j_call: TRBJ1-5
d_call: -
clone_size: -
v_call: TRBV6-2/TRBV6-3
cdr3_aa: CASSYGEYQPQHF
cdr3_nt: TGTGCCAGCAGTTACGGGGAGTATCAGCCCCAGCATTTT

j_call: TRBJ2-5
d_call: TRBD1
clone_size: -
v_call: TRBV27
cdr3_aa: CASSYDGTGWIETQYF
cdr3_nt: TGTGCCAGCAGTTACGATGGGACAGGGTGGATCGAGACCCAGTACTTC

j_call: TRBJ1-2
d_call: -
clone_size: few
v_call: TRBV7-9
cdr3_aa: CASSFWGGGYTF
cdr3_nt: TGTGCCAGCAGCTTTTGGGGAGGAGGCTACACCTTC

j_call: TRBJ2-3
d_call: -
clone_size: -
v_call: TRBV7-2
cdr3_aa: CASSLEPEADTQYF
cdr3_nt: TGTGCCAGCAGCTTAGAGCCGGAGGCAGATACGCAGTATTTT

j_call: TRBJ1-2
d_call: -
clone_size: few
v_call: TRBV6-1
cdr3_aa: CASSEGPQSYGYTF
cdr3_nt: TGTGCCAGCAGTGAAGGCCCTCAGAGCTATGGCTACACCTTC

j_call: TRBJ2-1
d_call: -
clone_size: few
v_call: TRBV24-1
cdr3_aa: CATSDFGTTLGGEQFF
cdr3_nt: TGTGCCACCAGTGATTTCGGGACAACCCTAGGAGGTGAGCAGTTCTTC

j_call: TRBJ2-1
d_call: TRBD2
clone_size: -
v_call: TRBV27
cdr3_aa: CASSLWTSGISYNEQFF
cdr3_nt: TGTGCCAGCAGCCTATGGACTAGCGGGATCTCCTACAATGAGCAGTTCTTC

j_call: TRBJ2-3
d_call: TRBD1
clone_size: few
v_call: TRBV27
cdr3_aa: CASSQTGFTQYF
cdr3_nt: TGTGCCAGCAGCCAGACAGGGTTTACGCAGTATTTT